This TCR beta chain was obtained from a study of cytomegalovirus exposure and HLA in healthy donors. Study-wide findings and caveats: Productive rates of about 87% or about 30% were seen for most TCR beta V segments in an earlier analysis. Analyzed later, association rates of TCRs varied across HLA loci, with DRB1 most and HLA-C fewest.

With respect to this clone: Its antigen is not identified.

Germline CDR1 is SGHTA and CDR2 is FQGNSA. This CDR3 region has 15 residues. Trimming shortened V by 1 base and J by 2 bases, and 9 bases separated the two germline ends. Amplification used 60 Vbeta primers and 13 Jbeta primers. Libraries were prepared by immunoSEQ multiplex PCR; TCRdb keeps only in-frame clonotypes and omits some of them. The table lists under 200,000 clones, approximately 82% of them singletons, with around 9% in the top ten. The sequenced sample was PBMCs. The receptor's source is a male donor in good health and CMV-seropositive. The gene calls are TRBV7-2 and TRBJ1-3; D gene ambiguous. Here the CDR3 reads CASSLEVAAGNTIYF. For the CDR3, the DNA is TGTGCCAGCAGCTTAGAAGTGGCAGCTGGAAACACCATATATTTT.